The clone carrying this TCR beta chain was recorded once. Antigen: not known. V dropped 4 bases and J dropped 5 bases, with 14 bases sitting between them. Germline V gives CDR1 LGHDT, CDR2 YNNKEL (reference sequence). There are 15 residues in the CDR3. These data are taken from a study of T cell responses to AZD1222 COVID-19 vaccine. Whole-study results and caveats: Within unmutated variant regions lay the reported targets of nearly half of spike-specific TCRs. CD4 TCRs covered the whole spike, strongest at regions 160-218 and 743-854. A mostly white British donor set with more females was recruited, and clonal diversity was possibly underestimated. Repertoire collection took place solely once the T cell response had peaked.

Sequencing used immunoSEQ multiplex PCR; TCRdb keeps in-frame clones, though not all of them. The sample gives fewer than 120,000 clones, about 87% of which show up once; 15% is in the top ten. The chain is built from TRBV3-1 (or the pseudogene TRBV3-2) and TRBJ1-4, with D perhaps matching TRBD1 (5 bases). The TCR was taken from an adult who received the AZD1222 COVID-19 vaccine. The sequences come from peripheral blood, collected 28 days after the second AZD1222 dose. CDR3 in amino acids: CASSLGDGGNEKLFF. The DNA of the CDR3 is TGTGCCAGCAGCCTTGGCGACGGGGGGAATGAAAAACTGTTTTTT.